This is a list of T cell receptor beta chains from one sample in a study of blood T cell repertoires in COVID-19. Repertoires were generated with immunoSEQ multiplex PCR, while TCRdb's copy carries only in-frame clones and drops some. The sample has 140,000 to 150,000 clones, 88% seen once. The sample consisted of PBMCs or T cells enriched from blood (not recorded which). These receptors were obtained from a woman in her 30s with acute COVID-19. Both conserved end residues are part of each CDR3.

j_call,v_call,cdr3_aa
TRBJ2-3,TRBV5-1,CASSPTSPDDTQYF
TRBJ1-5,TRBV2,CASSENTGYQPQHF
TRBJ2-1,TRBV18,CASSPLAELYNEQFF
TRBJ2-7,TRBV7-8,CASSLASSGFPYEQYF
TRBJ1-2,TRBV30,CAWDRESRRGYTF
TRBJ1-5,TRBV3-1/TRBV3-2,CASSPRDTSNQPQHF
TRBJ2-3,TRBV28,CASSFGTSGSSEDTQYF
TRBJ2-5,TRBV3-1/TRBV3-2,CASSRRGGETQYF
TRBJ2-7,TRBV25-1,CASSESVPGMGGEQYF
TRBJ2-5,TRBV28,CASSWDYGGGTQYF
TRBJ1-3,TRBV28,CASSFLGQGNANTIYF
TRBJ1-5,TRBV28,CASTSFHSGTGQRSNQPQHF
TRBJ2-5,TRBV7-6,CASSLAGENLQETQYF
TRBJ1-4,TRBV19,CASSTGTSKLFF
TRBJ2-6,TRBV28,CASSPGSAGANVLTF
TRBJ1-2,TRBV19,CASSMGQSSGYTF
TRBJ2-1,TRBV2,CASQQGMGHYNEQFF
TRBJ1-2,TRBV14,CASSAFPGRGGYTF
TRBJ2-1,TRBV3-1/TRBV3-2,CASSRGVDNEQFF
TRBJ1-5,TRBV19,CASSPTQGSNQPQHF
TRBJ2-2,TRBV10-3,CAITATDITGELFF
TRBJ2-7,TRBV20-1,CSASSGKEGEQYF
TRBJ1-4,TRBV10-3,CAISESYREREKLFF
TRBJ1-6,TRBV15,CATSVGQGSSPLHF
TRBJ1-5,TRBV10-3,CASGPGQAMREGQPQHF
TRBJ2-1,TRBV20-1,CSASSWAEQFF
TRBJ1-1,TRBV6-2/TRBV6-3,CASSYSGWAFF
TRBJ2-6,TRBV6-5,CASRQGDLRANVLTF
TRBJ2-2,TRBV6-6,CASSYQGANTGELFF
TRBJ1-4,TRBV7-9,CASSFGDRGEKLFF
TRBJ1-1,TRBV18,CASSPGQDVEAFF